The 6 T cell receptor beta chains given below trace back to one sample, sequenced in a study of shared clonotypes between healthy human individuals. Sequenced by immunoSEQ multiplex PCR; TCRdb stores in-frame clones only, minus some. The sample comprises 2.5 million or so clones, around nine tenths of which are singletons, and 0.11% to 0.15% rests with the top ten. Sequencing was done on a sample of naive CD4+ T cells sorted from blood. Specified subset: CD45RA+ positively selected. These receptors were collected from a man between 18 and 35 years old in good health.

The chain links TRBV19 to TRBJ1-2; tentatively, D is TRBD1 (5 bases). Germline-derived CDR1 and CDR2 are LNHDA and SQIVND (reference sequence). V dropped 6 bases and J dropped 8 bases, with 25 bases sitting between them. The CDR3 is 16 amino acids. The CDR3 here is CASRDTYWGAGYGYTF. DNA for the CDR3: TGTGCCAGTAGGGACACATATTGGGGCGCAGGGTACGGCTACACCTTC.

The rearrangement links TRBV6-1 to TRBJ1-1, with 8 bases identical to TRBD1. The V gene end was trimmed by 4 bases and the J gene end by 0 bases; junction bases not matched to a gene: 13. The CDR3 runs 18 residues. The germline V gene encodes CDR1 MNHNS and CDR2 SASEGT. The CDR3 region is CASSGSLTGVSVNTEAFF. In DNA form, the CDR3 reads TGTGCCAGCAGTGGATCTCTGACAGGGGTGTCGGTGAACACTGAAGCTTTCTTT.

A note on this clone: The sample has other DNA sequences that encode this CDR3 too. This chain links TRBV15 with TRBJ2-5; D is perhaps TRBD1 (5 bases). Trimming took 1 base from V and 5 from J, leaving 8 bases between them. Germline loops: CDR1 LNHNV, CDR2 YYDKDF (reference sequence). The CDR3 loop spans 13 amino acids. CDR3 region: CATSRAPGETQYF. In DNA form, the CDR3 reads TGTGCCACCAGCAGAGCACCAGGGGAGACCCAGTACTTC.

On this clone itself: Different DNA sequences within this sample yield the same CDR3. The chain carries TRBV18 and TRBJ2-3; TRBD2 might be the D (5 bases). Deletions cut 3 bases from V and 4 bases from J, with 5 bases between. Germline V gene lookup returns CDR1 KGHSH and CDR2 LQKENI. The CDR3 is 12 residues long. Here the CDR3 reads CASSPRADTQYF. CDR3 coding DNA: TGTGCCAGCTCACCGAGGGCAGATACGCAGTATTTT.

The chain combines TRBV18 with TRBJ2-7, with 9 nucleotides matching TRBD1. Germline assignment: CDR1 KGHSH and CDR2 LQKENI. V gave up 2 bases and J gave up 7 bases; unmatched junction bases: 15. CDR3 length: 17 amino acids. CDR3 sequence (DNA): TGTGCCAGCTCACCATGGGACAGGGCTACCGGCCGTGTGGAGCAGTACTTC. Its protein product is CASSPWDRATGRVEQYF.

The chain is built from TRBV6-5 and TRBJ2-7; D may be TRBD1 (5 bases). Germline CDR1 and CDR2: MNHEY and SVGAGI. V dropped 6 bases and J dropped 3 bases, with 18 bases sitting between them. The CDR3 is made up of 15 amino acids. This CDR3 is CASSLQVSLLYEQYF. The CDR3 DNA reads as TGTGCCAGCAGCCTACAGGTATCCCTTCTCTACGAGCAGTACTTC.